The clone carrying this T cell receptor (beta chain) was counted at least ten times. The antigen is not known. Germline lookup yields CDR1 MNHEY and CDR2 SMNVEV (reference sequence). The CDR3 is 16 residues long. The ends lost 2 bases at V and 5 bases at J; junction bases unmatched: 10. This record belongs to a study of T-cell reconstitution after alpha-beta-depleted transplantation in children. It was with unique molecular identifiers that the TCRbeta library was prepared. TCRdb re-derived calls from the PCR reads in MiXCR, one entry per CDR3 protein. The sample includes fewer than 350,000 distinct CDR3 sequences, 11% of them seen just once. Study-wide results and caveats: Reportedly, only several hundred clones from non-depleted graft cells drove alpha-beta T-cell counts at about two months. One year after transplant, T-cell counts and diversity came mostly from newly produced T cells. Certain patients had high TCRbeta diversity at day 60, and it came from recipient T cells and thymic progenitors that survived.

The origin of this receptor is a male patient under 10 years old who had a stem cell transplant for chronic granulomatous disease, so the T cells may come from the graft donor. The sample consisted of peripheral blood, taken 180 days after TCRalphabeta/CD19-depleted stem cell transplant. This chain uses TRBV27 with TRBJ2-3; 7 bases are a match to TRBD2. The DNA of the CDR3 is TGTGCCAGCAGTTTAGTGGGGGAGGGCCGAAGAGATACGCAGTATTTT. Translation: CASSLVGEGRRDTQYF.